Listed below are T cell receptor beta chains from one sample, sequenced in a study of T cells in Graves' hyperthyroidism and ophthalmopathy. TCRdb passed the multiplex PCR reads through MiXCR, listing each CDR3 protein once. Here the sample spans 400,000 to 600,000 distinct CDR3 sequences, roughly a sixth being singletons. The source material was blood. The receptors originated from a woman aged 25 to 39 with Graves' ophthalmopathy. Each CDR3 is given with its conserved first and last residue. D genes are given only for firm matches. Where a row states a size, it is once, few, many or the class of an expanded clone; other rows omit it.

CASSYRPINYGYTF,TGTGCCAGCAGTTACCGACCGATTAACTATGGCTACACCTTC,.,TRBV6-2/TRBV6-3,many,TRBJ1-2
CASSLSTGYEQYF,TGTGCCAGCAGCTTATCGACAGGCTACGAGCAGTACTTC,.,TRBV5-6,many,TRBJ2-7
CATALGRGSNQPQHF,TGTGCCACCGCCTTGGGCAGGGGTAGCAATCAGCCCCAGCATTTT,.,TRBV24-1,.,TRBJ1-5
CSVEDVGGGSGANVLTF,TGCAGCGTTGAAGATGTCGGGGGTGGTTCTGGGGCCAACGTCCTGACTTTC,.,TRBV29-1,.,TRBJ2-6
CASSSLSDPDTQYF,TGTGCCAGCAGCTCTCTCTCCGACCCAGATACGCAGTATTTT,.,TRBV11-3,many,TRBJ2-3
CSVRQGSNQPQHF,TGCAGTGTCAGGCAGGGGAGCAATCAGCCCCAGCATTTT,.,TRBV20-1,few,TRBJ1-5
CSAQRWQGEMDTEAFF,TGCAGTGCTCAGCGGTGGCAGGGCGAAATGGATACTGAAGCTTTCTTT,.,TRBV20-1,.,TRBJ1-1
CSAIQAGEAYEQYF,TGCAGTGCTATCCAAGCGGGAGAAGCCTACGAGCAGTACTTC,TRBD2,TRBV20-1,many,TRBJ2-7
CARSLPFTSGIANTGELFF,TGTGCCCGCAGTTTACCCTTTACTAGCGGGATTGCAAACACCGGGGAGCTGTTTTTT,TRBD2,TRBV28,once,TRBJ2-2
CASSLMEGRDTGELFF,TGTGCCAGCAGTTTGATGGAGGGCCGAGACACCGGGGAGCTGTTTTTT,.,TRBV28,.,TRBJ2-2
CASSPTSPGDEQYF,TGCGCCAGCAGCCCGACCTCACCGGGGGACGAGCAGTACTTC,.,TRBV4-1,once,TRBJ2-7
CASSTNPLVIQFF,TGTGCCAGCAGCACGAACCCGCTAGTTATACAGTTCTTC,.,TRBV5-6,few,TRBJ2-1
CASSLGEDIQYF,TGTGCCAGCAGCTTAGGAGAGGACATTCAGTACTTC,.,TRBV7-9,few,TRBJ2-4
CAIRGPKSDYGYTF,TGTGCCATCAGGGGGCCTAAGAGTGATTATGGCTACACCTTC,.,TRBV10-3,.,TRBJ1-2
CASSLYDHEQYF,TGTGCCAGCAGCTTATACGACCACGAGCAGTACTTC,.,TRBV7-8,.,TRBJ2-7
CASSDPGRTGELFF,TGTGCCAGCAGTGACCCAGGGCGGACCGGGGAGCTGTTTTTT,.,TRBV2,many,TRBJ2-2
CASSAPPGAEQFF,TGTGCCAGCAGCGCTCCCCCAGGGGCTGAGCAGTTCTTC,.,TRBV9,.,TRBJ2-1
CSANRDPTGELFF,TGCAGTGCTAACCGGGACCCCACCGGGGAGCTGTTTTTT,.,TRBV20-1,.,TRBJ2-2
CASSQDYWREITYEQFF,TGCGCCAGCAGCCAAGATTACTGGCGGGAGATCACGTATGAGCAGTTCTTC,TRBD2,TRBV4-3,many,TRBJ2-1
CASSQDLLAGGPYNEQFF,TGTGCCAGCAGCCAAGATCTTCTGGCGGGAGGGCCTTACAATGAGCAGTTCTTC,TRBD2,TRBV3-1,many,TRBJ2-1
CASSAGGSNEQFF,TGTGCCAGCAGTGCGGGAGGGTCGAATGAGCAGTTCTTC,TRBD2,TRBV28,few,TRBJ2-1
CASSLSKGTNYEQYF,TGTGCCAGCAGCTTATCAAAGGGTACGAACTACGAGCAGTACTTC,.,TRBV11-2,.,TRBJ2-7
CASRDGTVSYEQYF,TGTGCCAGCAGAGACGGGACAGTCTCCTACGAGCAGTACTTC,TRBD1,TRBV12-3/TRBV12-4,many,TRBJ2-7
CATSRDLADSYEQYF,TGTGCCACCAGCAGAGATCTAGCGGACTCCTACGAGCAGTACTTC,TRBD2,TRBV15,few,TRBJ2-7
CASSEREGHNEQFF,TGTGCCAGCAGTGAGCGGGAGGGCCACAATGAGCAGTTCTTC,TRBD2,TRBV6-4,few,TRBJ2-1
CASTYSPGMAYNEQFF,TGTGCCAGCACCTATTCCCCAGGGATGGCGTACAATGAGCAGTTCTTC,.,TRBV6-2/TRBV6-3,.,TRBJ2-1
CSARDPEGESYEQYF,TGCAGTGCTAGAGATCCCGAGGGGGAAAGCTACGAGCAGTACTTC,.,TRBV20-1,.,TRBJ2-7
CSARVGVDYNSPLHF,TGCAGTGCTAGAGTTGGGGTAGATTATAATTCACCCCTCCACTTT,.,TRBV20-1,.,TRBJ1-6
CSAGSQGDTQYF,TGCAGTGCTGGCTCTCAGGGGGATACGCAGTATTTT,.,TRBV20-1,many,TRBJ2-3
CASSLENTGELLF,TGTGCCAGCAGCTTGGAGAACACCGGGGAGCTGCTTTTT,.,TRBV28,once,TRBJ2-2
CASSYSISGGNTIYF,TGTGCCAGCAGTTACTCGATCTCTGGGGGAAACACCATATATTTT,.,TRBV6-5,.,TRBJ1-3
CASSLEGLAEQYF,TGCGCCAGCAGCTTGGAAGGACTAGCCGAGCAGTACTTC,TRBD2,TRBV5-1,many,TRBJ2-7
CASSLSGTYNEQFF,TGCGCCAGCAGCTTGAGCGGCACCTACAATGAGCAGTTCTTC,.,TRBV5-1,many,TRBJ2-1
CASKPGQLYGYTF,TGTGCCAGCAAGCCGGGACAGTTGTATGGCTACACCTTC,TRBD1,TRBV28,few,TRBJ1-2
CASSPWGGYTEAFF,TGTGCCAGCAGCCCGTGGGGGGGGTACACTGAAGCTTTCTTT,.,TRBV7-2,.,TRBJ1-1
CSADLGLAGVGEQYF,TGCAGCGCCGACCTCGGACTAGCCGGAGTGGGAGAGCAGTACTTC,TRBD2,TRBV20-1,many,TRBJ2-7
CASSHVGPDTQYF,TGTGCCAGCAGTCATGTAGGTCCAGATACGCAGTATTTT,.,TRBV6-1,.,TRBJ2-3
CASNTGGPMELFF,TGCGCCAGCAACACGGGAGGGCCGATGGAGCTGTTTTTT,TRBD2,TRBV10-2,few,TRBJ2-2
CASSVGGKEAFF,TGTGCCAGCAGCGTAGGGGGGAAAGAAGCTTTCTTT,.,TRBV9,.,TRBJ1-1
CASSQRGDTGELFF,TGTGCCAGCAGTCAGAGAGGGGACACCGGGGAGCTGTTTTTT,.,TRBV27,.,TRBJ2-2
CASRGVRYQPQHF,TGTGCCAGCAGAGGGGTAAGGTATCAGCCCCAGCATTTT,.,TRBV2,many,TRBJ1-5
CASSREGMFF,TGTGCCAGCAGCCGAGAGGGAATGTTCTTC,.,TRBV12-3/TRBV12-4,.,TRBJ2-1
CASSQGDYPGDTQYF,TGTGCCAGCAGCCAAGGGGACTATCCAGGGGATACGCAGTATTTT,TRBD2,TRBV4-2,.,TRBJ2-3
CAISDQGVDTQYF,TGTGCCATCAGTGATCAGGGGGTTGATACGCAGTATTTT,TRBD1,TRBV10-3,few,TRBJ2-3
CAIRLAGMDDEQFF,TGTGCCATCAGACTAGCGGGAATGGACGATGAGCAGTTCTTC,TRBD2,TRBV10-3,many,TRBJ2-1
CASSLQGGGRELFF,TGTGCCAGCAGCTTACAGGGGGGGGGACGGGAGCTGTTTTTT,.,TRBV7-3,once,TRBJ2-2
CASSPRGGQGETQYF,TGTGCCAGCAGTCCTAGAGGGGGACAAGGGGAGACCCAGTACTTC,.,TRBV12-3/TRBV12-4,many,TRBJ2-5
CASSRDRGSGQYF,TGTGCCAGCAGCAGGGACAGGGGAAGTGGTCAGTACTTC,TRBD1,TRBV11-3,few,TRBJ2-5
CASSLAGLAAYEQYF,TGCGCCAGCAGCTTGGCCGGACTAGCGGCCTACGAGCAGTACTTC,TRBD2,TRBV5-1,many,TRBJ2-7
CASKTDTPYEQYF,TGCGCCAGCAAAACAGATACTCCCTACGAGCAGTACTTC,.,TRBV5-1,few,TRBJ2-7